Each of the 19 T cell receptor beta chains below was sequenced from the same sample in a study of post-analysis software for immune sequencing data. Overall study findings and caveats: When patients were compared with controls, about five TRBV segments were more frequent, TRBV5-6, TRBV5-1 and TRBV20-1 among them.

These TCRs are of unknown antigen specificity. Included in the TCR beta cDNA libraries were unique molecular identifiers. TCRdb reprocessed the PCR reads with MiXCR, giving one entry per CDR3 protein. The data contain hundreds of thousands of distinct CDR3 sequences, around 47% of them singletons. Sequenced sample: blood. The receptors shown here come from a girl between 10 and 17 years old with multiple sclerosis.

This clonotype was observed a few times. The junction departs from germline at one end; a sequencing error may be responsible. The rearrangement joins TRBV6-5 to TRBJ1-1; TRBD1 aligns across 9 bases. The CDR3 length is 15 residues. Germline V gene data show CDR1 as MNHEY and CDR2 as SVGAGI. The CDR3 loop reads CASNYLTGGNTEAFF. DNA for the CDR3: TGTGCCAGCAATTACTTGACAGGGGGGAACACTGAAGCTTTCTTT.

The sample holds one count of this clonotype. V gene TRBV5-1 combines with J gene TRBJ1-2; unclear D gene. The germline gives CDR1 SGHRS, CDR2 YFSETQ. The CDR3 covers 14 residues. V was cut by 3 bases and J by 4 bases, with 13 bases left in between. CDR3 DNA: TGCGCCAGCAGCTGGCAAGTGGATCCCTATGGCTACACCTTC. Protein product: CASSWQVDPYGYTF.

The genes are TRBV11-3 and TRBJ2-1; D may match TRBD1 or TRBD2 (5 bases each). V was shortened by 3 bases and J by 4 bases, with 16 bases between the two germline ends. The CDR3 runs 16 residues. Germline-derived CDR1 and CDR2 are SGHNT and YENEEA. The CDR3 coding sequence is TGTGCCAGCAGCTTGCCAGTCGTCTGGGGGTACAATGAGCAGTTCTTC. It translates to CASSLPVVWGYNEQFF.

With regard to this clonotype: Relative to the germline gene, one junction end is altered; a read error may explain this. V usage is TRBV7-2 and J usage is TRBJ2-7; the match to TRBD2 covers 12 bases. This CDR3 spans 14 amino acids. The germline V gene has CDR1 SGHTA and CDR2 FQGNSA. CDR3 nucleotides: TGTGCCAGCAACCTAGCGGGGGGGCCCTACGAGCGGTACTTC. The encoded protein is CASNLAGGPYERYF.

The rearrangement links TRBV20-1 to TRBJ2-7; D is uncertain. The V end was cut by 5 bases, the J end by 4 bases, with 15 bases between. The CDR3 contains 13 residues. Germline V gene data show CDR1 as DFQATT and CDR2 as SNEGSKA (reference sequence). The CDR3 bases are TGCAGTGCTCCAGGCCCCGGTGAGTACGAGCAGTACTTC. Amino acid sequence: CSAPGPGEYEQYF.

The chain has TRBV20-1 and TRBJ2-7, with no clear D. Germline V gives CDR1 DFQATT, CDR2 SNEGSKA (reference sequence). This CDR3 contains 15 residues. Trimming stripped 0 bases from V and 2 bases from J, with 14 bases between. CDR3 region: CSARDPGLLTYEQYF. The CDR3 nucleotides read TGCAGTGCTAGAGACCCGGGCCTGCTAACCTACGAGCAGTACTTC.

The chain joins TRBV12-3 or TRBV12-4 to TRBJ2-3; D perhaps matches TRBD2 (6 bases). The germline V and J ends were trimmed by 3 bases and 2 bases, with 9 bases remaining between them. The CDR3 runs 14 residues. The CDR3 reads CASSLDYNTDTQYF. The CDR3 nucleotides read TGTGCCAGCAGTTTGGACTACAACACAGATACGCAGTATTTT.

The CDR3 spells CASSLVWGANTEAFF. The CDR3 DNA sequence: TGCGCCAGCAGCTTGGTTTGGGGGGCGAACACTGAAGCTTTCTTT. The gene calls are TRBV5-1 and TRBJ1-1; possibly TRBD1 for D (6 bases). The CDR3 is made up of 15 amino acids. The V and J ends lost 0 bases and 1 base respectively, with 10 bases between them. Germline CDR1 reads SGHRS; CDR2 reads YFSETQ.

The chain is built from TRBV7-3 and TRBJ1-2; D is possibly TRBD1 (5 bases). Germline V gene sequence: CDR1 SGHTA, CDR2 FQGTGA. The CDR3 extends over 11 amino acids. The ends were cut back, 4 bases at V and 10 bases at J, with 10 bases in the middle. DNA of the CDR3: TGTGCCAGCAGCTCCGGACAAGCCTACACCTTC. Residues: CASSSGQAYTF.

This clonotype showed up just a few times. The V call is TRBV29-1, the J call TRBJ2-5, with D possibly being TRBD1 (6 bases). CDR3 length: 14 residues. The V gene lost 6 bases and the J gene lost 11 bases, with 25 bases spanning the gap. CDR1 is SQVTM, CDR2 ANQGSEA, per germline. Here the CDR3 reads CSVEKDRPGSGQYF. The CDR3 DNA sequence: TGCAGCGTAGAAAAAGACAGGCCCGGGTCGGGGCAGTACTTC. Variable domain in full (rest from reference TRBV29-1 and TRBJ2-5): SAVISQKPSRDICQRGTSLTIQCQVDSQVTMMFWYRQQPGQSLTLIATANQGSEATYESGFVIDKFPISRPNLTFSTLTVSNMSPEDSSIYLCSVEKDRPGSGQYFGPGTRLLVL.

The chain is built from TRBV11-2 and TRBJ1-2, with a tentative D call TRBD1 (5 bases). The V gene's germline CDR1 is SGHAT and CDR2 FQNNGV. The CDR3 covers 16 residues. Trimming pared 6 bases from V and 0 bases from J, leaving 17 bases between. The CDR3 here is CASRQPGRSANYGYTF. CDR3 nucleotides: TGTGCCAGCAGGCAACCGGGACGGTCAGCTAACTATGGCTACACCTTC.

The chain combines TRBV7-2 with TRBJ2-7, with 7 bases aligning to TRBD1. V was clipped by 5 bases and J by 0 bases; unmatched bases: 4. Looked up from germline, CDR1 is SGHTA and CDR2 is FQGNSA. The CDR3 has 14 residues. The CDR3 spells CASSRDRISYEQYF. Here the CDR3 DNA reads TGTGCCAGCAGCCGGGACAGAATCTCCTACGAGCAGTACTTC. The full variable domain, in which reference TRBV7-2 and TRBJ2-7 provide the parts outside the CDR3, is GAGVSQSPSNKVTEKGKDVELRCDPISGHTALYWYRQSLGQGLEFLIYFQGNSAPDKSGLPSDRFSAERTGGSVSTLTIQRTQQEDSAVYLCASSRDRISYEQYFGPGTRLTVT.

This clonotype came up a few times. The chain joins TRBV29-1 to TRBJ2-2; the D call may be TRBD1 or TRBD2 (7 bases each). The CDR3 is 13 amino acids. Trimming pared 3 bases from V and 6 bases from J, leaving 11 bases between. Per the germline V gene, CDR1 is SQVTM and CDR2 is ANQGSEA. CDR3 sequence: CSVDRGGAGELFF. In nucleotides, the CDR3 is TGCAGCGTTGACAGGGGGGGTGCCGGGGAGCTGTTTTTT.

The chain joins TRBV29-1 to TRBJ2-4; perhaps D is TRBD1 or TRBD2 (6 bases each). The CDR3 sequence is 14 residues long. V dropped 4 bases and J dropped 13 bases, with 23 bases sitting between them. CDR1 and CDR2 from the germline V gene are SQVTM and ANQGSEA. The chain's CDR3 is CSVVDWGATQEQYF. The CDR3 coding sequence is TGCAGCGTTGTAGATTGGGGGGCGACGCAGGAGCAGTACTTC.

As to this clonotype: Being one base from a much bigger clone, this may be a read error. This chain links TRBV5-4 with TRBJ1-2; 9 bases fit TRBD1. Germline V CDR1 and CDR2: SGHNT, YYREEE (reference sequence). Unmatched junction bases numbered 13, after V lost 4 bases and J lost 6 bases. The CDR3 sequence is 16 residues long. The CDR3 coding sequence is TGTGCCAGCAGCACTAACCCCAAGGACAGGGGTAATGGCTACACCTTC. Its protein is CASSTNPKDRGNGYTF.

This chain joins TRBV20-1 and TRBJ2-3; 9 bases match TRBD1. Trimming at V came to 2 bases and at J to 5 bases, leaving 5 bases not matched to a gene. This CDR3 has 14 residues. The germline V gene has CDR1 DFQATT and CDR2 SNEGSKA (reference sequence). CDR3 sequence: CSARNPGQGDTQYF. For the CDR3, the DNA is TGCAGTGCTAGAAATCCGGGACAGGGAGATACGCAGTATTTT.

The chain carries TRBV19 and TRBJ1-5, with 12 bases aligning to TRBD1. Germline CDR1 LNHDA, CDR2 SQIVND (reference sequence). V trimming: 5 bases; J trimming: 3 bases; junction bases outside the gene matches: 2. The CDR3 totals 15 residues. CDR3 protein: CASSGTGGSNQPQHF. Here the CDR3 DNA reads TGTGCCAGTAGTGGGACAGGGGGCTCCAATCAGCCCCAGCATTTT.

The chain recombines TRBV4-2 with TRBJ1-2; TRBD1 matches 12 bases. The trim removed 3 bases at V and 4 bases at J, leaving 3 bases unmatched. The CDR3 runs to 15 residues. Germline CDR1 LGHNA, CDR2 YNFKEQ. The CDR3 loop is CASSQGTGGAYGYTF. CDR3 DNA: TGTGCCAGCAGCCAGGGGACAGGGGGCGCCTATGGCTACACCTTC.

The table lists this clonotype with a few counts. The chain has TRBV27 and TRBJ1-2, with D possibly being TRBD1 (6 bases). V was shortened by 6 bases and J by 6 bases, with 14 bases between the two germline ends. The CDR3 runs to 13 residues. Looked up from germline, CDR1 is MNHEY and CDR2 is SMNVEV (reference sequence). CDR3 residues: CASRTKGGNGYTF. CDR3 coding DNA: TGTGCCAGCAGAACAAAAGGGGGGAATGGCTACACCTTC.